Listed below are T cell receptor beta chains from one sample, sequenced in a study of shared clonotypes between healthy human individuals. Sequencing was performed with immunoSEQ multiplex PCR; in TCRdb, only in-frame clones are kept and a portion is missing. The table shows some 2,100,000 clones, with just over 90% occurring only once. Sequenced sample: naive CD8+ T cells from PBMCs. These receptors came from a young man in good health. Some clones in this sample may be carry-over from other donors' samples. Each CDR3 is given with its conserved first and last residue. A D gene is named only where the DNA matches it firmly. Size tells how often a clone was seen (once, few, many) or the class of an expanded clone, and some rows leave it out.

TRBJ1-3 few . TRBV28 TGTGCCAGCCGACAGCGGCCCGCCTCTGGAAACACCATATATTTT CASRQRPASGNTIYF
TRBJ2-1 once TRBD1 TRBV7-9 TGTGCCAGCAGCCCTCCGGGACAGGTTCCCAATGAGCAGTTCTTC CASSPPGQVPNEQFF
TRBJ1-1 . . TRBV6-5 TGTGCCAGCAGTTACGCCAGGGTGAGGACGGGCACTGAAGCTTTCTTT CASSYARVRTGTEAFF
TRBJ2-7 . . TRBV28 TGTGCCAGCACCAGGGCCCGTTTTTCCATTATCGAGCAGTACTTC CASTRARFSIIEQYF
TRBJ1-2 . . TRBV10-3 TGTGCCATCAAACTCGAGGGGGAAGAGGATGGCTACACCTTC CAIKLEGEEDGYTF
TRBJ2-5 . TRBD1 TRBV28 TGTGCCAGCAGTTCCCCGGCACCGGGACAGACGAATCAAGAGACCCAGTACTTC CASSSPAPGQTNQETQYF
TRBJ2-7 . . TRBV7-3 TGTGCCAGCAGCTCGGACTATCTTGCCCCTTACGAGCAGTACTTC CASSSDYLAPYEQYF
TRBJ2-5 . TRBD1 TRBV27 TGTGCCAGCAGCCCACAGGGGGCGCTTCAAGAGACCCAGTACTTC CASSPQGALQETQYF
TRBJ2-7 . TRBD2 TRBV27 TGTGCCAGCAGTCCAGAGGCCGGCGGGAGCAGCCACGAGCAGTACTTC CASSPEAGGSSHEQYF
TRBJ2-3 once . TRBV28 TGTGCCAGCAGTTTGTCCTTCGACAGCCCTCTAGTGTCGGCTACGCAGTATTTT CASSLSFDSPLVSATQYF
TRBJ1-2 . . TRBV10-3 TGTGCCATCACCCCGGGACCCAAACATTATATCCATGGCTACACCTTC CAITPGPKHYIHGYTF
TRBJ1-5 . . TRBV27 TGTGCCAGCAGAACGATACAGGGTAATCAGCCCCAGCATTTT CASRTIQGNQPQHF
TRBJ2-7 . TRBD2 TRBV7-2 TGTGCCAGCAGCTTGGGCGGGGGCTACGAGCAGTACTTC CASSLGGGYEQYF
TRBJ1-1 . . TRBV13 TGTGCCAGCAGCGCGCAAACAGGGAACACTGAAGCTTTCTTT CASSAQTGNTEAFF
TRBJ2-2 . . TRBV27 TGTGCCAGCAGTTCGCTGAACACCGGGGAGCTGTTTTTT CASSSLNTGELFF
TRBJ2-7 . . TRBV27 TGTGCCAGCAGTTTATTCCAGGGAACCTACGAGCAGTACTTC CASSLFQGTYEQYF
TRBJ1-4 . . TRBV7-9 TGTGCCAGCGGGAACGAAAAACTGTTTTTT CASGNEKLFF
TRBJ2-1 once . TRBV11-2 TGTGCCAGCAGCTTAGATGCCGATTACAATGAGCAGTTCTTC CASSLDADYNEQFF
TRBJ2-7 . TRBD1 TRBV27 TGTGCCAGCAGAGGGACAGGCTCCTACGAGCAGTACTTC CASRGTGSYEQYF
TRBJ2-6 . TRBD1 TRBV4-1 TGCGCCAGCAGCCAAGAAGTAACGGGACAGAGAGCCTCTGGGGCCAACGTCCTGACTTTC CASSQEVTGQRASGANVLTF
TRBJ2-7 . . TRBV19 TGTGCCAGTAGTATTTATCATGGGGCTGGTTCCTACGAGCAGTACTTC CASSIYHGAGSYEQYF
TRBJ1-5 . . TRBV27 TGTGCCAGCAGTCCTCCGAACCAGCCCCAGCATTTT CASSPPNQPQHF
TRBJ2-1 . TRBD1 TRBV7-9 TGTGCCAGCAGCGACCGACAGGGCAATGAGCAGTTCTTC CASSDRQGNEQFF
TRBJ2-7 . . TRBV7-9 TGTGCCAGCAGCTTGCTCCCCCCGCCGGCAGGGTCCTACGAGCAGTACTTC CASSLLPPPAGSYEQYF
TRBJ2-1 . TRBD2 TRBV5-1 TGCGCCAGCAGCCCCGAGGGACTAGCGGACCCATACAATGAGCAGTTCTTC CASSPEGLADPYNEQFF
TRBJ1-2 . . TRBV6-4 TGTGCCAGCAGTGAGGGCCAGGGAAGCTATGGCTACACCTTC CASSEGQGSYGYTF
TRBJ2-5 . . TRBV5-8 TGTGCCAGCAGCTTGCTGACCCTAGCAGACCAAGAGACCCAGTACTTC CASSLLTLADQETQYF
TRBJ2-1 . TRBD2 TRBV11-3 TGTGCCAGCAGTTCCCGACTAGCGGGATACAATGAGCAGTTCTTC CASSSRLAGYNEQFF
TRBJ1-1 . . TRBV4-1 TGCGCCAGCAGCCCGAACAGTGAGAACACTGAAGCTTTCTTT CASSPNSENTEAFF
TRBJ2-7 . TRBD2 TRBV7-9 TGTGCCAGCATCGGCGGGAGTAACTACGAGCAGTACTTC CASIGGSNYEQYF
TRBJ2-7 . . TRBV6-1 TGTGCCAGCAGAGATAGCGATTCCTACGAGCAGTACTTC CASRDSDSYEQYF
TRBJ2-1 . TRBD2 TRBV7-3 TGTGCCAGCAGCATCGGGGGGACTGAGCAGTTCTTC CASSIGGTEQFF
TRBJ1-1 . . TRBV28 TGTGCCAGCAGTTTCCCAGGGAACACTGAAGCTTTCTTT CASSFPGNTEAFF
TRBJ2-7 . . TRBV7-6 TGTGCCAGCAGCATGAGGGTTAACGACTACGAGCAGTACTTC CASSMRVNDYEQYF
TRBJ1-2 once . TRBV6-5 TGTGCCAGCAGTTACTCACCCGGGGCGATCTATGGCTACACCTTC CASSYSPGAIYGYTF
TRBJ2-5 . TRBD1 TRBV7-8 TGTGCCAGCAGCTCCTGGGCGACAGGGGAACAAGAGACCCAGTACTTC CASSSWATGEQETQYF
TRBJ2-3 once . TRBV7-8 TGTGCCAGCAGCTTAACAGGGTGGAGCACAGATACGCAGTATTTT CASSLTGWSTDTQYF
TRBJ2-5 . TRBD1 TRBV28 TGTGCCAGCAGCCCCTACAGGGGGTTCGAGACCCAGTACTTC CASSPYRGFETQYF
TRBJ2-3 . . TRBV7-3 TGTGCCAGCAGCCCATACGGGCAAACCGAGACGCAGTATTTT CASSPYGQTETQYF
TRBJ1-5 . . TRBV28 TGTGCCAGCAGTCCCTTACGGACGGAGCCCCAGCATTTT CASSPLRTEPQHF
TRBJ2-3 . . TRBV9 TGTGCCAGCAGCGTAGCAGGTCGCCAGACACTTCGCACAGATACGCAGTATTTT CASSVAGRQTLRTDTQYF